Following are 7 T cell receptor beta chains from one sample sequenced in a study of regulatory T cells in long-lasting Graves disease. Time point noted: newly diagnosed GD, antithyroid drugs for less than 3 months. PBMC RNA was the source of the TCR library. In building TCR beta libraries, iRepertoire HTBI primers were used together with Arm-PCR of CDR3 regions. MiXCR, applied by TCRdb to the multiplex PCR reads, yields one record per CDR3 protein. The data hold approximately 560,000 distinct CDR3 sequences, with around 16% observed a single time. This sample also appeared in a second study, on T cells in Graves' hyperthyroidism and ophthalmopathy.

The source material was peripheral blood mononuclear cells (PBMCs), sampled at new diagnosis, from a patient treated with antithyroid drugs. The receptors here all came from a man between 18 and 29 years old with Graves disease.

This clonotype was counted ten times or more. The V call is TRBV6-1, the J call TRBJ2-5, with unresolved D. The CDR3 extends over 13 amino acids. V was cut by 7 bases and J by 1 base, with 10 bases left in between. The germline CDR1 and CDR2 sequences are MNHNS and SASEGT. CDR3 amino acids: CASKDVIQETQYF. The DNA for the CDR3 is TGTGCCAGCAAGGACGTAATCCAAGAGACCCAGTACTTC.

The rearrangement uses TRBV2 and TRBJ1-5; 10 nucleotides align to TRBD1. This CDR3 has 16 residues. Losses at the gene ends were 6 bases for V and 2 bases for J; bases not matched to a gene: 7. The germline gives CDR1 SNHLY, CDR2 FYNNEI. CDR3 bases: TGTGCCAGCAGCGGGACAGGGGTGATAGGCAATCAGCCCCAGCATTTT. Translating it yields CASSGTGVIGNQPQHF.

V gene TRBV29-1 combines with J gene TRBJ1-2, with TRBD1 matching 10 bases. CDR3 length: 13 amino acids. Germline lookup yields CDR1 SQVTM and CDR2 ANQGSEA. Losses at the gene ends were 8 bases for V and 7 bases for J; bases not matched to a gene: 10. DNA for the CDR3: TGCAGCATCTTGGACAGGGGGAGCGGTGGCTACACCTTC. It translates to CSILDRGSGGYTF.

At least ten counts were recorded for this clonotype. This chain uses TRBV6-2 or TRBV6-3 with TRBJ1-4; possibly TRBD1 for D (5 bases). Per germline, CDR1 MNHEY and CDR2 SVGEGT. CDR3 length: 15 residues. V dropped 3 bases and J dropped 6 bases, with 14 bases sitting between them. The CDR3 DNA reads TGTGCCAGCAGTTATGGGGCACGGGCGGATGAAAAACTGTTTTTT. This encodes CASSYGARADEKLFF.

This rearrangement joins TRBV13 to TRBJ1-2, with 9 bases that match TRBD1. From germline, CDR1 is PRHDT and CDR2 FYEKMQ (reference sequence). The length of the CDR3 is 17 residues. V was pared by 6 bases and J by 4 bases, with 15 bases of the junction left unmatched. As DNA, the CDR3 is TGTGCCAGCAGTGTGGGGGGACTTACAGGGGGCCCCTATGGCTACACCTTC. It specifies CASSVGGLTGGPYGYTF.

Turning to this clonotype: A read error may produce the germline difference seen at one junction end. The genes are TRBV5-1 and TRBJ1-1, with TRBD1 matching over 11 bases. CDR3 length equals 18 residues. Per the germline V gene, CDR1 is SGHRS and CDR2 is YFSETQ. CDR3 loop: CASSLVGQGGIRSTEAFF. As DNA, the CDR3 is TGTGCCAGCAGCTTGGTGGGACAGGGGGGCATACGATCGACTGAAGCTTTCTTT.

The chain is built from TRBV13 and TRBJ2-1; a weak D match, TRBD1 (5 bases). The germline V and J ends were trimmed by 5 bases and 9 bases, with 14 bases remaining between them. The germline V gene has CDR1 PRHDT and CDR2 FYEKMQ (reference sequence). CDR3 length: 13 residues. The CDR3 is CASSVFQGGEQFF. The CDR3 DNA sequence: TGTGCCAGCAGCGTATTCCAGGGTGGTGAGCAGTTCTTC.